The present TCR beta chain was sequenced within a study of cytomegalovirus exposure and HLA in healthy donors (dated by TCRdb to 2015 to 2018). For context, the study as a whole: In an earlier analysis of about 560 of the donors, around 290 Gb of sequence data and 100 million or so unique TCR beta sequences from about 190 million T cells were reported. Because of strong linkage in the cohort, roughly five DR-DQ haplotypes were treated as single units for association and clustering. The aim of the study was to test whether cataloging public T cell receptors could identify signatures of past pathogen exposure. Of the 300 to 500 genotyped donors, 81% were placed in the genetic ancestry cluster associated with self-reported Caucasian donors. To predict cytomegalovirus infection status, the study brought together high-throughput TCR immunosequencing, statistical association of individual TCRs with disease status, and machine learning. Typing coverage varied by locus: 629-630 donors for A, B, C, DRB1 and DQB1; roughly 510 for DQA1; over 600 for DPA1; more than 450 for DPB1. An earlier analysis of fewer than 750 of the donors used high-throughput TCR beta sequencing to judge whether each TCR beta V gene segment behaved as functional or pseudogenic. Donor age, sex, ethnicity and CMV serostatus were compiled together with the repertoire data. An early release covering more than 500 HLA-typed donors comprised 250 to 350 gigabases of sequencing data and tens of millions of unique TCR sequences. Besides the first cohort of 666 subjects, a separate validation cohort made up of roughly 130 different subjects was used. A later analysis re-analyzed previously published TCR beta repertoires from 650 to 800 donors and added high-resolution HLA genotyping to study TCR occurrence patterns. All discovery cohort repertoires had been generated using a single sequencing platform. Among some 410 genotyped donors of the cohort, an average of approximately 250,000 unique TCR beta nucleotide sequences were sequenced per donor, about a sixth of them non-productive. Rather than drawing on any new phenotypic data, the later analysis identified candidate immune exposures from TCR beta sequences and the way those sequences occurred across donors. Using immunosequencing, the study profiled T cell repertoires from about 620 subjects and related those repertoires to cytomegalovirus serostatus. HLA typing included class I and class II loci at four-digit resolution. Genome-wide SNP genotypes for about 60% of the 666 donors were used in a later genetic analysis, which treated that subset as a discovery cohort.

Library generation was performed with the immunoSEQ multiplex PCR assay. For the multiplex PCR, a mixture combining 60 forward primers for TCR Vbeta segments and 13 reverse primers for TCR Jbeta segments was used. A multiplex PCR assay on genomic DNA amplified the CDR3 region of rearranged TCR beta genes. On the Illumina HiSeq System, the amplified TCR beta libraries were sequenced as 87-base-pair reads. On the authors' methods: In a later analysis, 80 million or so unique TCR beta chains were counted across the roughly 670 repertoires, and roughly 11 million of these chains were shared by at least two donors. Raw reads were error-corrected and collapsed into unique sequences by a nearest-neighbor algorithm in which closely related sequences were merged to remove PCR and sequencing errors. Alignment of CDR3 sequences to IMGT reference sequences was used to assign V, D and J gene segments. For a sequence to be retained, a match of at least six nucleotides to both a V gene segment and a J gene segment was required. Rearrangements were called productive when the CDR3 lacked stop codons and stayed in frame with V and J; all others were non-productive. CDR3 was defined by IMGT convention, running from the second conserved V-encoded cysteine to the conserved J-encoded phenylalanine. The earlier analysis of about 560 of the donors excluded any sequence lacking an unambiguous match to a single V gene segment. In an earlier analysis of approximately 610 of the donors, V segments were called functional above 56.7% productive rearrangements and were called segregating when the between-donor standard deviation exceeded 5%. A statistical classification framework was built to diagnose cytomegalovirus status from the catalog of TCR beta chain sequences. A later analysis assigned V and J genes by comparing TCR nucleotide sequences with IMGT/GENE-DB human TR gene sequences. Using the TCRdist pipeline, a later analysis assigned CDR3 sequences along with most-parsimonious VDJ recombination scenarios. A later analysis defined each TCR beta chain by its CDR3 amino acid sequence plus V-gene family, and excluded reads lacking a unique V-gene family. To address suspected cross-contamination and a sequencing artifact, a later analysis removed around 600 highly shared, low-generation-probability nucleotide sequences. In a later analysis, a clonal expansion index was calculated for each public chain from normalized within-repertoire ranks of inferred template counts. Generation probabilities in a later analysis came from a VDJ recombination model fitted to out-of-frame rearrangements, and those results were checked against IGoR. In a later analysis, TCR-TCR, TCR-HLA and TCR-CMV co-occurrence was scored with hypergeometric tests, and a repertoire-size bias correction was applied to TCR pairs. To estimate false discovery rates, a later analysis permuted the HLA or CMV assignments 20 times. A later analysis grouped co-occurring TCRs with DBSCAN, adding TCRdist sequence similarity when clustering within HLA-allele-positive subsets. Co-occurrence clustering excluded repertoires with fewer than 30,000 or more than 120,000 public chains, plus five with anomalous nucleotide sharing. TCRdb took this table from immuneACCESS and kept in-frame rearrangements with V and J called. Such tables lack part of the clones; where checked against another copy, unresolved V genes explain under half of the gap, and the rest is unexplained. V, J and clone size derive from that table, while D and trimming were established from the DNA sequence. Recorded for this sample are 160,000 or so clones; 85% of them occurred a single time. The ten biggest clones cover about 2.1% of the sample.

Regarding this clone: Its cognate antigen has yet to be identified. Base quality data are lacking; no much larger clone is found one base away.

The cohort consisted of more than 650 healthy bone marrow donors. All cohort members were sampled while nominally healthy, although unrecorded immune exposures were likely present. The donor was CMV seronegative and belonged to the group of 350 to 400 seronegative cohort members. A peripheral blood sample was collected from each donor, and TCR beta sequencing was performed on peripheral blood mononuclear cells. Genomic DNA extraction from the blood cell samples was performed with the Qiagen DNeasy Blood Extraction Kit. The study at large found these results: Broadly in line with IMGT annotations, most TCR beta V segments showed up in productive rearrangements about 90% or about 30% of the time in an earlier analysis of around 600 of the donors. Specific HLA alleles were associated with 16,951 TCR beta sequences at a false discovery rate of 0.05 in a later analysis. According to a later analysis, parvovirus B19, influenza, CMV and Epstein-Barr virus appeared linked to several top co-occurrence clusters. In a later analysis, HLA-associated TCR beta chains showed more clonal expansion and lower generation probabilities than non-associated chains that were equally common. Linkage disequilibrium might explain the correlated functional status among segregating V segments, but an unknown experimental factor could not be excluded. When HLA alleles, especially DR and DQ, strongly co-occurred, TCR associations were difficult to assign to individual alleles. In vitro tests confirmed that a few of the cytomegalovirus-associated TCR beta chains recognize cytomegalovirus antigens. A further reported finding was that TCR beta sequences accurately predicted the HLA-A and HLA-B alleles for most subjects in the first cohort. According to the authors, the approach could potentially be generalized to other disease states and immunological phenotypes. CMV serostatus was the only immune exposure information available for the cohort. Most CMV-associated TCR beta chains appeared to be HLA-restricted in a later analysis, and the HLA associations seemed to be driven largely by CMV exposure. Compared with the approximately 720-donor mean, donors in an Asian-associated ancestry cluster had fewer N-insertions in productive TCRs, according to a later genetic analysis. Because HLA typing was unavailable for some donors at each locus, only the typed subset was used in association tests. An association between a missense DCLRE1C variant and V-gene and J-gene trimming of TCR beta chains was found in a later genetic analysis and replicated in an independent cohort. This cohort had only TCR beta chains sequenced, and the lack of alpha or paired-chain data limited which features could be detected. The study listed 150 to 200 TCR beta chains as associated with cytomegalovirus. The sequencing pipeline was judged likely to have produced a cluster of highly shared sequence variants as a technical artifact. Most TCR sequences were seen in very few donors, while some public TCRs were found in many individuals. The earlier analysis of 587 of the donors excluded seventeen rarely observed V segments, including chromosome 9 orphons, because counts were too low. In a later analysis, the rate of TCR association differed among HLA loci, with DRB1 alleles having the most associated TCRs and HLA-C alleles having the fewest. Presence/absence analyses assumed roughly uniform sequencing depth across donors, an assumption that may not hold. In both the original and validation cohorts, the classifier was reported to diagnose cytomegalovirus status with high specificity and sensitivity.

This clonotype was obtained from a woman between 18 and 30 years old in good health and CMV-seronegative. The sample taken for sequencing was PBMCs.

This receptor has the CDR3 CASSPLAGTTDTQYF. The bases read TGTGCCAGCAGCCCGCTAGCGGGGACCACAGATACGCAGTATTTT. The sequence is built from TRBV14 and TRBJ2-3; 9 bases in the middle match TRBD2. Its CDR3 holds 15 amino acids, cysteine through phenylalanine. The kept DNA is CDR3 alone, 45 bases in frame from the first base. The junction shows trimming of 4 bases on V and 2 bases on J, and the gene matches do not reach 4 bases of it. Reading the germline V gene gives CDR1 SGHDN and CDR2 FVKESK. The full variable domain, completed from the reference TRBV14 and TRBJ2-3 proteins outside the CDR3, reads EAGVTQFPSHSVIEKGQTVTLRCDPISGHDNLYWYRRVMGKEIKFLLHFVKESKQDESGMPNNRFLAERTGGTYSTLKVQPAELEDSGVYFCASSPLAGTTDTQYFGPGTRLTVL.